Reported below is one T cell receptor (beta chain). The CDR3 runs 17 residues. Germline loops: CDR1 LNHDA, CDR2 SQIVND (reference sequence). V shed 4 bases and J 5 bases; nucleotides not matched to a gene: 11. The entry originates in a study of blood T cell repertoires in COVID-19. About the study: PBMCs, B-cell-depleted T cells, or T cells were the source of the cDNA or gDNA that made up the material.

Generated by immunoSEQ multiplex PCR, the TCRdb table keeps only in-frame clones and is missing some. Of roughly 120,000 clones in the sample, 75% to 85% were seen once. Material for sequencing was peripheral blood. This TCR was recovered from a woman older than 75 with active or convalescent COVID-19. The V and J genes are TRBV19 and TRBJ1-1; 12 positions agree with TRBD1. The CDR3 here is CASSTLGDRGLGTEAFF. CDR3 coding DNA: TGTGCCAGTAGTACCCTTGGGGACAGGGGGCTTGGGACTGAAGCTTTCTTT.